These 4 T cell receptor beta chains were all obtained from the same sample, sequenced in a study of molecular identifiers for immune sequencing clone quantification. TCRdb recomputed calls from the PCR reads with MiXCR, one row per CDR3 protein. The sample yields about half a million distinct CDR3 sequences, 20% to 25% seen once. The material sequenced was naive CD8+ T cells from blood, with Jurkat cell RNA spiked in. Subset reported: FACS-sorted CD8+CD4-CCR7+CD45RA+ naive T cells. These TCRs come from a human donor in good health. Some libraries in this study had Jurkat cell RNA spiked in.

This clonotype was found many times. V is TRBV20-1 and J is TRBJ2-3; the match to TRBD2 covers 9 bases. V was pared by 0 bases and J by 3 bases, with 4 bases of the junction left unmatched. CDR1 and CDR2 from the germline V gene are DFQATT and SNEGSKA (reference sequence). The CDR3 is made up of 15 amino acids. Here the CDR3 reads CSARDTSGRTDTQYF. The CDR3 DNA reads TGCAGTGCTAGAGATACAAGCGGGAGGACAGATACGCAGTATTTT.

This clonotype was seen only a few times. The chain joins TRBV28 to TRBJ2-7; D is perhaps TRBD1 or TRBD2 (5 bases each). CDR1 is MDHEN, CDR2 SYDVKM, per germline. Trimming pared 8 bases from V and 2 bases from J, leaving 13 bases between. The CDR3 extends over 13 amino acids. The CDR3 here is CASSGRMTYEQYF. DNA for the CDR3: TGTGCCAGCTCGGGGCGGATGACCTACGAGCAGTACTTC.

This clonotype showed up just once. This may stem from a read error, because a much larger clone lies one nucleotide away. V gene TRBV9 combines with J gene TRBJ2-3; D might be TRBD1 (6 bases). V lost 4 bases and J lost 6, with 21 bases in between. The CDR3 extends over 16 amino acids. The V gene's germline CDR1 is SGDLS and CDR2 YYNGEE. The CDR3 sequence is CASSSAEGVPWDTQYF. As DNA, the CDR3 is TGTGCCAGCAGCTCCGCCGAGGGGGTCCCCTGGGATACGCAGTATTTT. Drawing the rest from reference TRBV9 and TRBJ2-3, the complete variable domain is DSGVTQTPKHLITATGQRVTLRCSPRSGDLSVYWYQQSLDQGLQFLIQYYNGEERAKGNILERFSAQQFPDLHSELNLSSLELGDSALYFCASSSAEGVPWDTQYFGPGTRLTVL.

The rearrangement joins TRBV13 to TRBJ2-7; D gene uncertain. The CDR3 covers 15 residues. CDR1 is PRHDT and CDR2 is FYEKMQ in the germline V gene (reference sequence). V was pared by 2 bases and J by 0 bases, with 11 bases between. The CDR3 DNA sequence: TGTGCCAGCAGCTTATTAGGCGGAAGCTCCTACGAGCAGTACTTC. Its protein is CASSLLGGSSYEQYF.